These T cell receptor beta chains were read from a single sample in a study of blood T cells in healthy people across ages. MiXCR was run by TCRdb on the 5' RACE reads, yielding one entry per CDR3 protein. The sample has 1.5 million to 2 million distinct CDR3 sequences, 35% to 50% seen once. The sequencing input was blood. The receptors shown here come from a human donor in good health. The CDR3 runs from the conserved cysteine through the conserved F or W. A D gene is named only where the DNA matches it firmly. A row's size may be missing; if present it is once, few, many or a size class.

D gene	V gene	J gene	clone size	CDR3 DNA	CDR3 protein
.	TRBV20-1	TRBJ2-7	.	TGCAGTGGAGAGAGGGTAGGAGAGCAGTACTTC	CSGERVGEQYF
TRBD1	TRBV7-8	TRBJ1-2	.	TGTGCCAGCAGCTTCTCCCCAGGGACAGGTGGCTACACCTTC	CASSFSPGTGGYTF
.	TRBV12-5	TRBJ2-1	few	TGTGCTAGTGGTTTTACCAAACCCGGGACCCTTCACAATGAGCAGTTCTTC	CASGFTKPGTLHNEQFF
.	TRBV12-3/TRBV12-4	TRBJ2-7	.	TGTGCCAGCAGTTTGTGGTCGGGGAGAAGGGGCGAGCAGTACTTC	CASSLWSGRRGEQYF
.	TRBV20-1	TRBJ2-7	few	TGCAGTGCTAGACTGGGATACCCAAACTCCTACGAGCAGTACTTC	CSARLGYPNSYEQYF
TRBD1	TRBV7-2	TRBJ2-2	.	TGTGCCAGCAGCTGGGACAGGGAGGGGACCGGGGAGCTGTTTTTT	CASSWDREGTGELFF
.	TRBV20-1	TRBJ2-3	.	TGCAGTGCTCCCGACCACCGGGATACGCAGTATTTT	CSAPDHRDTQYF
TRBD2	TRBV2	TRBJ2-3	many	TGTGCCAGCAGTGGAGCGGGGGTCCGCACAGATACGCAGTATTTT	CASSGAGVRTDTQYF
.	TRBV5-1	TRBJ2-5	few	TGCGCCAGCAGCCAGGACAACCCTCAAGAGACCCAGTACTTC	CASSQDNPQETQYF
.	TRBV7-2	TRBJ1-5	.	TGTGCCAGCAGCTTATTTGGCCCCCGAAGCAATCAGCCCCAGCATTTT	CASSLFGPRSNQPQHF
.	TRBV7-2	TRBJ2-5	few	TGTGCCAGCAACCTTCCCTTCGGGGAGACCCAGTACTTC	CASNLPFGETQYF
.	TRBV29-1	TRBJ2-7	.	TGCAGCGTTCAAGTGGTCTACGAGCAGTACTTC	CSVQVVYEQYF
.	TRBV6-2/TRBV6-3	TRBJ2-1	.	TGTGCCAGCAGGCTCGTGGGTCTCTCGAACAATGAGCAGTTCTTC	CASRLVGLSNNEQFF
TRBD1	TRBV20-1	TRBJ2-7	.	TGCAGTGCTAGTTCCCGGGACAGGGCCTACGAGCAGTACTTC	CSASSRDRAYEQYF
.	TRBV6-6	TRBJ1-2	.	TGTGCCAGCAGGGAACCCACCGGGGGGGGAGACGATGGCTACACCTTC	CASREPTGGGDDGYTF
.	TRBV2	TRBJ2-5	.	TGTGCCAGCAGGTCCAGGGGAAATTCGGAGACCCAGTACTTC	CASRSRGNSETQYF
.	TRBV20-1	TRBJ2-5	few	TGCAGTGCTAGAGTGGGGGGCGACGAGACCCAGTACTTC	CSARVGGDETQYF
.	TRBV29-1	TRBJ2-3	.	TGCAGCGTTGCATTTTCGACAGGGACTACAGATACGCAGTATTTT	CSVAFSTGTTDTQYF
.	TRBV12-3/TRBV12-4	TRBJ2-3	.	TGTGCCAGCAGCTCTACGTATGGCGTCGATACGCAGTATTTT	CASSSTYGVDTQYF
TRBD1	TRBV20-1	TRBJ2-1	.	TGCAGTGCTAACCGACAGGGGAGAATTGAGCAGTTCTTC	CSANRQGRIEQFF
.	TRBV11-2	TRBJ2-2	.	TGTGCCAGCAGCTACCAGAGGACCACCGGGGAGCTGTTTTTT	CASSYQRTTGELFF
TRBD2	TRBV20-1	TRBJ2-3	.	TGCAGTGCTAGGTCCAGCGGGGCGGCGGATACGCAGTATTTT	CSARSSGAADTQYF
.	TRBV7-2	TRBJ1-2	.	TGTGCCAGCAGCTACGACCCGGGGAATGGCTACACCTTC	CASSYDPGNGYTF
.	TRBV24-1	TRBJ2-7	.	TGTGCCACCAGTGATCTTTCCTACGAGCAGTACTTC	CATSDLSYEQYF
TRBD1	TRBV7-2	TRBJ2-1	.	TGTGCCAGCAGCTTAGTGGCCCGGACAGGGAACAATGGGCAGTTCTTC	CASSLVARTGNNGQFF
TRBD1	TRBV20-1	TRBJ1-1	few	TGCAGTGCTGCAAGACAGGGTATGGGAGTCGCTGAAGCTTTCTTT	CSAARQGMGVAEAFF
.	TRBV7-9	TRBJ2-7	once	TGTGCCAGCGGCCCCACCGATAGATACGAGCAGTACTTC	CASGPTDRYEQYF
TRBD2	TRBV6-5	TRBJ2-7	.	TGTGCCAGCAGTTCCCTAGCGGGGAACTACGAGCAGTACTTC	CASSSLAGNYEQYF
TRBD2	TRBV6-2/TRBV6-3	TRBJ2-1	few	TGTGCCAGCAGTTACGGACTAGGAGGGAACAATGAGCAGTTCTTC	CASSYGLGGNNEQFF
TRBD1	TRBV2	TRBJ2-4	.	TGTGCCAGCAGGGAAAAGGGGACAGGGGAGGCAAACATTCAGTACTTC	CASREKGTGEANIQYF
.	TRBV29-1	TRBJ2-7	.	TGCAGCGCTTCGGAGGGGCCCTCCTACGAGCAGTACTTC	CSASEGPSYEQYF
.	TRBV7-2	TRBJ2-1	few	TGTGCCAGCAGGGCCGAAATCTCGGGTAATGAGCAGTTCTTC	CASRAEISGNEQFF
TRBD1	TRBV7-2	TRBJ2-1	.	TGTGCCAGCAGCCAGGACAGGGGAATCATTGGTGAGCAGTTCTTC	CASSQDRGIIGEQFF
.	TRBV20-1	TRBJ2-3	.	TGCAGCGCTAGTGTCCAGGGACATACAGATACGCAGTATTTT	CSASVQGHTDTQYF
TRBD1	TRBV7-9	TRBJ2-1	.	TGTGCCAGCAGCCCTACTGGGACAGAGAAAGACTACGATGAGCAGTTCTTC	CASSPTGTEKDYDEQFF
.	TRBV27	TRBJ1-5	.	TGTGCCAGCAGTCTTGAGGAACAGGTTAACAATCAGCCCCAGCATTTT	CASSLEEQVNNQPQHF
.	TRBV7-7	TRBJ1-1	.	TGTGCTAGCAGCTTTCGTATAAGGGGGAAAGGACTCACTGAAGCTTTCTTT	CASSFRIRGKGLTEAFF
.	TRBV12-3/TRBV12-4	TRBJ1-5	.	TGTGCCAGCAGTTTGAACAGTCGACAACCCCAGCATTTT	CASSLNSRQPQHF
.	TRBV20-1	TRBJ1-2	.	TGCAGTGCTAGAGATCGTGGGATATTGAGTGGCTACACCTTC	CSARDRGILSGYTF
.	TRBV30	TRBJ1-2	.	TGTGCCTGGACAGGGGCGGTCTATGGCTACACCTTC	CAWTGAVYGYTF
.	TRBV5-6	TRBJ2-1	.	TGTGCCAGCAGCTTGGCCGCGGCAGGGGACCTCTCCTACAATGAGCAGTTCTTC	CASSLAAAGDLSYNEQFF
TRBD1	TRBV6-2/TRBV6-3	TRBJ2-5	.	TGTGCCAGCAGGCGAAAATTAGGGACAGCCCAAGAGACCCAGTACTTC	CASRRKLGTAQETQYF
.	TRBV6-1	TRBJ1-5	.	TGTGCCAGCAGTGAAGACGCGGCAGTCCATCAGCCCCAGCATTTT	CASSEDAAVHQPQHF
.	TRBV12-3/TRBV12-4	TRBJ2-5	many	TGTGCCAGCAGTTCGGTCAGTCAAGAGACCCAGTACTTC	CASSSVSQETQYF
.	TRBV10-3	TRBJ2-7	.	TGTGCCATCAGTCCCGGGACTGTAACCTACGAGCAGTACTTC	CAISPGTVTYEQYF
.	TRBV3-1	TRBJ2-4	.	TGTGCCAGCAGCCAAGAAGACAGGGAGGACATTCAGTACTTC	CASSQEDREDIQYF
.	TRBV15	TRBJ2-7	.	TGTGCCACCAGCAGAGATCCGTCTTCCTACGAGCAGTACTTC	CATSRDPSSYEQYF
.	TRBV20-1	TRBJ2-7	.	TGCAGTGCCACCAGGTACAGGGCAGGATCCTACGAGCAGTACTTC	CSATRYRAGSYEQYF
TRBD1	TRBV28	TRBJ1-5	.	TGTGCCAGCAGTTTTCTCGGGACAGGATCTCAGCCCCAGCATTTT	CASSFLGTGSQPQHF
.	TRBV28	TRBJ2-1	.	TGTGCCAGCAGTGTTACCGGGACGGTGAGCTCCTACAATGAGCAGTTCTTC	CASSVTGTVSSYNEQFF
.	TRBV11-3	TRBJ1-1	.	TGTGCCAGCAGCCTAAGAGGGGCAGGGCAAGCTTTCTTT	CASSLRGAGQAFF
.	TRBV28	TRBJ1-3	few	TGTGCCAGCAGCCTCTACCAATGGGGGGTCGCTGGAAACACCATATATTTT	CASSLYQWGVAGNTIYF
TRBD2	TRBV4-1	TRBJ2-1	once	TGCGCCAGCAGTCAAGGACTAGCGGACTCCTACAATGAGCAGGTCTTC	CASSQGLADSYNEQVF
TRBD2	TRBV20-1	TRBJ2-7	many	TGCAGTGCTCCCTCGTTGACTAGCGGGACCTACGAGCAGTACTTC	CSAPSLTSGTYEQYF
TRBD2	TRBV9	TRBJ2-5	.	TGTGCCAGCAGCGATGGGACTAGCGACTGGGAGACCCAGTACTTC	CASSDGTSDWETQYF
TRBD1	TRBV5-1	TRBJ2-7	few	TGCGCCAGCAGCTGGGGACAGGGTTTCTCCTACGAGCAGTACTTC	CASSWGQGFSYEQYF
.	TRBV5-5	TRBJ1-1	.	TGTGCCAGCAGCTTGGGATCGGCAGGGATCACTGAAGCTTTCTTT	CASSLGSAGITEAFF